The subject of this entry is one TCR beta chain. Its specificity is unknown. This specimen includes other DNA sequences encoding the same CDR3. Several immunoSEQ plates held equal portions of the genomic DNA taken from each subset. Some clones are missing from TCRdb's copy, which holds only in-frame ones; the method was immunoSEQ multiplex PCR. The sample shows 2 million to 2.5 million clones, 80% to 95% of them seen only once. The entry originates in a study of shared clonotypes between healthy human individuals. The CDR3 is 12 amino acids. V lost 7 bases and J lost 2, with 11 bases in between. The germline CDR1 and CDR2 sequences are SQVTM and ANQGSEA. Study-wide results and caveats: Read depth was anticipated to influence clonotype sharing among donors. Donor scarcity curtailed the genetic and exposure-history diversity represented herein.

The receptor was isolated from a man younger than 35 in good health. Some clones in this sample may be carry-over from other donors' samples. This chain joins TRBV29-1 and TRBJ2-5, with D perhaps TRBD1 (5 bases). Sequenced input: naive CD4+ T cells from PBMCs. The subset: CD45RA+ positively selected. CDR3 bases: TGCAGCGCTGGTCGACAGCAAGAGACCCAGTACTTC. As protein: CSAGRQQETQYF.